The present T cell receptor beta chain was sequenced within a study of blood T cells in healthy people across ages. The study's findings and limits: Possibly confounding the expanded clonotype changes was the fact that donor CMV status was unknown.

For this clonotype: Its target is unknown.

The second PCR ran roughly 6 to 11 cycles with a sample-barcoded 5' primer and J-beta primers. Each CDR3 protein gets one entry after TCRdb re-called the 5' RACE reads with MiXCR. The table has roughly 1.5 million distinct CDR3 sequences, less than 45% seen once. In germline, CDR1 is SGHNT, CDR2 YENEEA. CDR3 length: 14 amino acids. The chain joins TRBV11-3 to TRBJ2-1, with D unclear. TRBJ2-7 explains the end of the DNA better; the J call may be wrong. This TCR was sampled from a woman younger than 30 in good health. The sample consisted of blood. CDR3 DNA: TGTGCCAGCAGCTTAGGGCCCAATTACAATGAGCAGTACTTC. Residues: CASSLGPNYNEQYF.